This passage covers 8 T cell receptor beta chains from one sample sequenced in a study of Ad26.COV2.S vaccination and SARS-CoV-2 variants. Some clones are missing from TCRdb's copy, which holds only in-frame ones; the method was immunoSEQ multiplex PCR. The sample includes some 340,000 clones, around four fifths of them seen just once. The sample's treatment: approximately 18 received Ad26.COV2.S at low or high dose, single or two shots; about 5 received placebo; per-sample allocation not given. Samples came from day 63 after the first vaccine or placebo injection. The sample was peripheral blood, taken in a trial of Ad26.COV2.S vaccine versus placebo. The receptors derive from a person between 18 and 65 years old who received the Ad26.COV2.S COVID-19 vaccine or a placebo.

This clone was recorded only once. The chain combines TRBV3-1 (or the pseudogene TRBV3-2) with TRBJ1-2; a weak D match, TRBD1 (6 bases). Germline values: CDR1 LGHDT, CDR2 YNNKEL (reference sequence). The ends were cut back, 0 bases at V and 3 bases at J, with 11 bases in the middle. The CDR3 is 15 amino acids. For the CDR3, the DNA is TGTGCCAGCAGCCAAGAACAGGGTAGGGACTATGGCTACACCTTC. This gives the protein CASSQEQGRDYGYTF.

The chain links TRBV4-2 to TRBJ2-7; D is ambiguous. The CDR3 sequence is 15 residues long. In germline, CDR1 is LGHNA, CDR2 YNFKEQ. Between the trimmed V and J ends, which lost 0 bases and 3 bases, there was a span of 12 bases. CDR3 amino acids: CASSQDLRSIYEQYF. The CDR3 nucleotides read TGTGCCAGCAGCCAAGATTTACGGAGTATCTACGAGCAGTACTTC.

This sequence joins TRBV5-1 and TRBJ2-7; TRBD1 agrees at 11 bases. Trimming took 4 bases from V and 6 from J; bases not matched to a gene: 6. CDR3 length: 14 amino acids. CDR1 and CDR2 (germline): SGHRS, YFSETQ. The CDR3 is CASSLGTGGTEQYF. DNA of the CDR3: TGCGCCAGCAGCCTCGGGACAGGGGGTACCGAGCAGTACTTC. Looking up the rest from reference TRBV5-1 and TRBJ2-7 gives the full variable domain: KAGVTQTPRYLIKTRGQQVTLSCSPISGHRSVSWYQQTPGQGLQFLFEYFSETQRNKGNFPGRFSGRQFSNSRSEMNVSTLELGDSALYLCASSLGTGGTEQYFGPGTRLTVT.

J is TRBJ2-2 and V is TRBV27; perhaps TRBD2 as D (5 bases). The germline V and J ends were trimmed by 7 bases and 1 base, with 13 bases remaining between them. The germline V gene has CDR1 MNHEY and CDR2 SMNVEV (reference sequence). This CDR3 is built from 15 residues. The CDR3 sequence: CASNEGLLNTGELFF. CDR3 DNA sequence: TGTGCCAGCAATGAAGGACTCCTGAACACCGGGGAGCTGTTTTTT.

The chain has TRBV3-1 (or the pseudogene TRBV3-2) and TRBJ2-5; TRBD2 matches at 8 bases. Per germline, CDR1 LGHDT and CDR2 YNNKEL (reference sequence). V dropped 5 bases and J dropped 2; count of bases not matched to a gene: 7. This CDR3 contains 15 residues. Here the CDR3 DNA reads TGTGCCAGCAGCTCGACTAGCGTCGAGCAAGAGACCCAGTACTTC. Amino acid sequence: CASSSTSVEQETQYF.

The rearrangement joins TRBV27 to TRBJ1-2; D perhaps matches TRBD1 (6 bases). CDR3 length: 13 residues. Germline lookup yields CDR1 MNHEY and CDR2 SMNVEV (reference sequence). Trimming left V 5 bases short and J 8 bases short, with 15 bases between. CDR3 coding DNA: TGTGCCAGCAGTAGTCAGGGGCTAGGCGGCTACACCTTC. The encoded protein is CASSSQGLGGYTF.

CDR3: CASSFYGPRQGADQPQHF. CDR3 nucleotide sequence: TGTGCCAGCAGTTTTTATGGTCCGCGGCAGGGAGCGGATCAGCCCCAGCATTTT. V is TRBV28 and J is TRBJ1-5, with a tentative D call TRBD1 (5 bases). V lost 3 bases, J lost 5 bases, and 23 bases lay in between. There are 18 residues in the CDR3. Germline CDR1 MDHEN, CDR2 SYDVKM.

This clone was picked up one time. CDR3 sequence: CASRADSSEGYTF. CDR3 nucleotide sequence: TGTGCCAGCAGGGCCGACAGTTCGGAGGGCTACACCTTC. V and J are TRBV6-5 and TRBJ1-2, with D maybe TRBD1 (5 bases). V was pared by 6 bases and J by 8 bases, with 16 bases between. Germline V gene sequence: CDR1 MNHEY, CDR2 SVGAGI. This CDR3 is 13 amino acids long.